This T cell receptor beta chain was observed in a study of T cell responses to AZD1222 COVID-19 vaccine. In the study overall: Recipients boosted at about 4 weeks or about 12 weeks are pooled. Regarding the study as a whole: Vaccine-associated CD4 TCRs spanned spike, dominant at 160-218 and 743-854.

Trimming removed 0 bases from V and 6 bases from J; junction bases left unmatched: 12. The CDR3 is 17 amino acids. Germline V gene data show CDR1 as SGHNT and CDR2 as YYREEE (reference sequence). The protocol was immunoSEQ multiplex PCR, while the TCRdb copy is restricted to in-frame clones and leaves out a portion. The profile shows 130,000 or so clones, approximately 86% of them singletons. Note on this clone: Antigen unknown.

V and J are TRBV5-4 and TRBJ2-7; 10 nucleotides agree with TRBD1. The sequence derives from an adult in good health. The sequences come from peripheral blood, collected on day 0 of AZD1222 vaccination. CDR3 DNA: TGTGCCAGCAGCTTGGAGTATAGGACAGGGGGACTGGGCGAGCAGTACTTC. Encoded protein: CASSLEYRTGGLGEQYF. Full variable domain (rest looked up from reference TRBV5-4 and TRBJ2-7): ETGVTQSPTHLIKTRGQQVTLRCSSQSGHNTVSWYQQALGQGPQFIFQYYREEENGRGNFPPRFSGLQFPNYSSELNVNALELDDSALYLCASSLEYRTGGLGEQYFGPGTRLTVT.